This T cell receptor beta chain appears in the sequencing data of a study of cytomegalovirus exposure and HLA in healthy donors. 60 Vbeta and 13 Jbeta primers were used in PCR. In the source study's methods: Later, an analysis found 80 million or so unique TCR beta chains, and roughly 10 million of these were shared. Some clones are missing from TCRdb's copy, which holds only in-frame ones; the method was immunoSEQ multiplex PCR. V, J and clone size reflect that table, while D and trimming were determined from the DNA. Altogether under 150,000 clones are present, around 78% being singletons, with the ten largest covering roughly 6%. The ends lost 4 bases at V and 4 bases at J; junction bases unmatched: 6. Germline values: CDR1 SGHNT, CDR2 YYREEE (reference sequence). The CDR3 is made up of 14 amino acids.

The sample comprised PBMCs. The genes are TRBV5-4 and TRBJ1-2, with TRBD1 matching 8 bases. The TCR comes from a woman aged 40 to 50 in good health and CMV-seropositive. CDR3 bases: TGTGCCAGCAGCCGGGGACAGGCGGTCTATGGCTACACCTTC. This translates into CASSRGQAVYGYTF.